The clone carrying this T cell receptor (beta chain) was observed a handful of times. The source of the sample is a study of blood T cell repertoires in COVID-19. Overall study: Researchers got acute and convalescent COVID-19 samples from the United States, Italy and Spain. T cells, B-cell-depleted T cells, or PBMCs supplied cDNA or gDNA.

Measured with immunoSEQ multiplex PCR; TCRdb has only the in-frame clones, and not every one. This repertoire shows 200,000 to 300,000 clones, more than 75% found once; its top ten account for about 3.1%. Trimming at V came to 4 bases and at J to 8 bases, leaving 13 bases not matched to a gene. CDR1 is ENHRY and CDR2 is SYGVKD in the germline V gene. The CDR3 is made up of 16 amino acids. The sequencing sample was made of peripheral blood. The V gene is TRBV10-3, the J gene TRBJ1-5; TRBD1 matches 8 bases. The source is a woman between 25 and 40 years old who had recovered from COVID-19. CDR3 region: CAISGRGPQGGEPQHF. The CDR3 DNA follows: TGTGCCATCAGTGGCAGGGGGCCCCAAGGGGGAGAGCCCCAGCATTTT.